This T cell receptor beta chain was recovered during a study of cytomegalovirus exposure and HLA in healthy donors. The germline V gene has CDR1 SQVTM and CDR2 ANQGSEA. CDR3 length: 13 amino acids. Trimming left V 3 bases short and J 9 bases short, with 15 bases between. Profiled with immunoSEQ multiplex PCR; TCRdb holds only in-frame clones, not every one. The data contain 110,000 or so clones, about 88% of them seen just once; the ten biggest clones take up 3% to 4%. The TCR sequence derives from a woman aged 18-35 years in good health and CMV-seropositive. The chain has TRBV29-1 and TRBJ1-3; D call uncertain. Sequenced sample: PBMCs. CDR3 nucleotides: TGCAGCGTTGACCCTGGCGGGATCGGCACCATATATTTT. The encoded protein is CSVDPGGIGTIYF.